This is a list of T cell receptor beta chains from one sample in a study of blood T cell repertoires in COVID-19. Sequencing used immunoSEQ multiplex PCR; TCRdb keeps in-frame clones, though not all of them. The table records about 430,000 clones, 88% of them present only once. Sequenced sample: PBMCs or T cells enriched from blood (not recorded which). The receptors shown here come from a woman aged 25 to 39 with acute COVID-19. CDR3s include the opening cysteine and the closing phenylalanine or tryptophan. A D gene is named only where the DNA matches it firmly. Clone sizes are given selectively: once, few, many, or a class where the clone is expanded.

d_gene: TRBD2
abundance: NA
j_gene: TRBJ2-7
v_gene: TRBV29-1
CDR3aa: CSVAAGGPEQYF
CDR3nt: TGCAGCGTTGCAGCGGGGGGACCCGAGCAGTACTTC

d_gene: NA
abundance: NA
j_gene: TRBJ2-3
v_gene: TRBV21-1
CDR3aa: CASSGLSFTDTQYF
CDR3nt: TGTGCCAGCAGCGGACTGAGTTTCACAGATACGCAGTATTTT

d_gene: TRBD1
abundance: few
j_gene: TRBJ1-6
v_gene: TRBV7-8
CDR3aa: CASSLAKTGKESSPLHF
CDR3nt: TGTGCCAGCAGCTTAGCCAAGACAGGGAAAGAATCTTCACCCCTCCACTTT

d_gene: NA
abundance: NA
j_gene: TRBJ1-1
v_gene: TRBV7-8
CDR3aa: CASSFSPTGLNTEAFF
CDR3nt: TGTGCCAGCAGCTTTTCCCCAACAGGGTTGAACACTGAAGCTTTCTTT

d_gene: NA
abundance: NA
j_gene: TRBJ1-4
v_gene: TRBV5-1
CDR3aa: CASSFWSSNEKLFF
CDR3nt: TGCGCCAGCAGCTTTTGGTCCAGTAATGAAAAACTGTTTTTT

d_gene: NA
abundance: NA
j_gene: TRBJ1-5
v_gene: TRBV27
CDR3aa: CASSPNTNQPQHF
CDR3nt: TGTGCCAGCAGTCCGAACACGAATCAGCCCCAGCATTTT

d_gene: NA
abundance: NA
j_gene: TRBJ1-2
v_gene: TRBV19
CDR3aa: CASTRHEANYGYTF
CDR3nt: TGTGCCAGCACAAGACACGAAGCTAACTATGGCTACACCTTC

d_gene: TRBD1
abundance: NA
j_gene: TRBJ2-1
v_gene: TRBV10-3
CDR3aa: CAISGGQYNEQFF
CDR3nt: TGTGCCATCAGTGGGGGACAGTACAATGAGCAGTTCTTC

d_gene: TRBD1
abundance: NA
j_gene: TRBJ1-5
v_gene: TRBV19
CDR3aa: CASSIGTFFGQGSSNQPQHF
CDR3nt: TGTGCCAGTAGTATAGGGACATTCTTCGGACAGGGGTCGAGCAATCAGCCCCAGCATTTT

d_gene: NA
abundance: NA
j_gene: TRBJ2-4
v_gene: TRBV5-1
CDR3aa: CASSLEQGLTKNIQYF
CDR3nt: TGCGCCAGCAGCTTGGAACAGGGATTGACCAAAAACATTCAGTACTTC

d_gene: TRBD2
abundance: NA
j_gene: TRBJ2-1
v_gene: TRBV5-1
CDR3aa: CASSLTSGGPNEQFF
CDR3nt: TGCGCCAGCAGCCTTACTAGCGGGGGCCCCAATGAGCAGTTCTTC

d_gene: NA
abundance: once
j_gene: TRBJ1-6
v_gene: TRBV4-1
CDR3aa: CASSQEALQGREALHF
CDR3nt: TGCGCCAGCAGCCAAGAGGCGTTACAGGGCCGGGAGGCCCTCCACTTT

d_gene: TRBD1
abundance: NA
j_gene: TRBJ1-6
v_gene: TRBV30
CDR3aa: CAWGTGTGTNSPLHF
CDR3nt: TGTGCCTGGGGTACCGGGACAGGGACTAATTCACCCCTCCACTTT

d_gene: NA
abundance: NA
j_gene: TRBJ1-5
v_gene: TRBV7-9
CDR3aa: CASSPGDTGSQPQHF
CDR3nt: TGTGCCAGCAGCCCAGGGGACACAGGGTCTCAGCCCCAGCATTTT

d_gene: TRBD1
abundance: NA
j_gene: TRBJ2-5
v_gene: TRBV14
CDR3aa: CASSGLRTGGTQETQYF
CDR3nt: TGTGCCAGCAGCGGTCTCCGGACAGGGGGCACGCAAGAGACCCAGTACTTC

d_gene: TRBD2
abundance: NA
j_gene: TRBJ2-1
v_gene: TRBV2
CDR3aa: CASRSGLATGVNEQFF
CDR3nt: TGTGCCAGCAGGTCGGGACTAGCGACTGGAGTCAATGAGCAGTTCTTC

d_gene: NA
abundance: NA
j_gene: TRBJ2-1
v_gene: TRBV6-2/TRBV6-3
CDR3aa: CASSYSMGGSYNEQFF
CDR3nt: TGTGCCAGCAGTTACTCGATGGGGGGCTCCTACAATGAGCAGTTCTTC

d_gene: TRBD2
abundance: once
j_gene: TRBJ2-3
v_gene: TRBV5-1
CDR3aa: CASSLTRTSGTYHKSTDTQYF
CDR3nt: TGCGCCAGCAGCTTGACCCGGACTAGCGGGACGTACCATAAATCCACAGATACGCAGTATTTT

d_gene: NA
abundance: NA
j_gene: TRBJ1-1
v_gene: TRBV3-1/TRBV3-2
CDR3aa: CASSPHSSPNTEAFF
CDR3nt: TGTGCCAGCAGCCCACACAGCTCACCGAACACTGAAGCTTTCTTT

d_gene: TRBD1
abundance: few
j_gene: TRBJ2-7
v_gene: TRBV3-1/TRBV3-2
CDR3aa: CASSPGQGAKFHEQYF
CDR3nt: TGTGCCAGCAGCCCGGGACAGGGGGCTAAGTTCCACGAGCAGTACTTC

d_gene: NA
abundance: NA
j_gene: TRBJ1-2
v_gene: TRBV18
CDR3aa: CASSPGGPYGYTF
CDR3nt: TGTGCCAGCTCACCGGGGGGGCCCTATGGCTACACCTTC

d_gene: TRBD2
abundance: once
j_gene: TRBJ2-7
v_gene: TRBV7-8
CDR3aa: CASSLISGGPSYEQYF
CDR3nt: TGTGCCAGCAGCTTAATTAGCGGGGGCCCTTCCTACGAGCAGTACTTC

d_gene: NA
abundance: NA
j_gene: TRBJ1-1
v_gene: TRBV28
CDR3aa: CASSLLRSEAFF
CDR3nt: TGTGCCAGCAGTTTATTGAGGTCTGAAGCTTTCTTT

d_gene: NA
abundance: NA
j_gene: TRBJ1-4
v_gene: TRBV14
CDR3aa: CASSLIRGTNEKLFF
CDR3nt: TGTGCCAGCAGCCTGATACGGGGGACTAATGAAAAACTGTTTTTT

d_gene: NA
abundance: NA
j_gene: TRBJ1-4
v_gene: TRBV13
CDR3aa: CASSARHGVIREKLFF
CDR3nt: TGTGCCAGCAGCGCGAGACACGGGGTAATAAGGGAAAAACTGTTTTTT

d_gene: TRBD1
abundance: NA
j_gene: TRBJ2-3
v_gene: TRBV7-3
CDR3aa: CASSLLGQPTDTQYF
CDR3nt: TGTGCCAGCAGCTTACTGGGACAGCCTACAGATACGCAGTATTTT

d_gene: NA
abundance: NA
j_gene: TRBJ2-6
v_gene: TRBV18
CDR3aa: CASSPEGGASGANVLTF
CDR3nt: TGTGCCAGCTCACCAGAAGGGGGGGCCTCTGGGGCCAACGTCCTGACTTTC

d_gene: NA
abundance: once
j_gene: TRBJ2-6
v_gene: TRBV19
CDR3aa: CASSITGSGANVLTF
CDR3nt: TGTGCCAGTAGTATTACAGGGTCTGGGGCCAACGTCCTGACTTTC

d_gene: TRBD1
abundance: NA
j_gene: TRBJ1-1
v_gene: TRBV6-6
CDR3aa: CATFLSGQTNTEAFF
CDR3nt: TGTGCCACCTTCCTATCGGGACAGACGAACACTGAAGCTTTCTTT

d_gene: TRBD1
abundance: NA
j_gene: TRBJ1-2
v_gene: TRBV15
CDR3aa: CATSSWMDRMVNGDYGYTF
CDR3nt: TGTGCCACCAGCAGCTGGATGGACAGGATGGTAAATGGGGACTATGGCTACACCTTC

d_gene: NA
abundance: NA
j_gene: TRBJ2-7
v_gene: TRBV30
CDR3aa: CAWSPLTGEQYF
CDR3nt: TGTGCCTGGAGTCCCCTCACGGGGGAGCAGTACTTC

d_gene: NA
abundance: NA
j_gene: TRBJ1-2
v_gene: TRBV24-1
CDR3aa: CATSDRGGGLGGYTF
CDR3nt: TGTGCCACCAGTGATCGAGGGGGGGGGCTCGGAGGCTACACCTTC

d_gene: NA
abundance: few
j_gene: TRBJ1-3
v_gene: TRBV5-8
CDR3aa: CASSLLGGAGNTIYF
CDR3nt: TGTGCCAGCAGCTTGTTGGGAGGCGCTGGAAACACCATATATTTT

d_gene: TRBD2
abundance: NA
j_gene: TRBJ2-1
v_gene: TRBV9
CDR3aa: CASSVDPSGAGEQFF
CDR3nt: TGTGCCAGCAGCGTAGATCCTAGCGGGGCGGGTGAGCAGTTCTTC

d_gene: NA
abundance: NA
j_gene: TRBJ1-2
v_gene: TRBV9
CDR3aa: CASSVVGRPDYGYTF
CDR3nt: TGTGCCAGCAGCGTAGTAGGCAGGCCGGACTATGGCTACACCTTC

d_gene: NA
abundance: NA
j_gene: TRBJ2-3
v_gene: TRBV3-1/TRBV3-2
CDR3aa: CASSQQMGGARDTQYF
CDR3nt: TGTGCCAGCAGCCAACAGATGGGGGGGGCGAGGGATACGCAGTATTTT

d_gene: TRBD2
abundance: NA
j_gene: TRBJ2-2
v_gene: TRBV19
CDR3aa: CASTTGLAGDTGELFF
CDR3nt: TGTGCCAGTACTACTGGACTAGCGGGAGATACCGGGGAGCTGTTTTTT

d_gene: TRBD1
abundance: NA
j_gene: TRBJ2-7
v_gene: TRBV18
CDR3aa: CASSPSLDRAISEQYF
CDR3nt: TGTGCCAGCTCACCGAGCTTAGACAGGGCTATTAGCGAGCAGTACTTC

d_gene: TRBD2
abundance: NA
j_gene: TRBJ2-3
v_gene: TRBV29-1
CDR3aa: CSVEDGGRGAGSDTQYF
CDR3nt: TGCAGCGTTGAAGATGGCGGGCGGGGGGCAGGTTCGGATACGCAGTATTTT

d_gene: NA
abundance: once
j_gene: TRBJ2-7
v_gene: TRBV7-8
CDR3aa: CASSLGQGWSYEQYF
CDR3nt: TGCGCCAGCAGCTTAGGGCAGGGTTGGTCCTACGAGCAGTACTTC

d_gene: NA
abundance: NA
j_gene: TRBJ1-4
v_gene: TRBV4-1
CDR3aa: CASSQAVLTNEKLFF
CDR3nt: TGCGCCAGCAGCCAAGCCGTATTAACTAATGAAAAACTGTTTTTT

d_gene: NA
abundance: NA
j_gene: TRBJ1-2
v_gene: TRBV7-9
CDR3aa: CASSLGPGNYGYTF
CDR3nt: TGTGCCAGCAGCTTAGGTCCAGGCAACTATGGCTACACCTTC

d_gene: NA
abundance: once
j_gene: TRBJ2-7
v_gene: TRBV2
CDR3aa: CASSEKVGAYEQYF
CDR3nt: TGTGCCAGCAGTGAAAAGGTCGGAGCCTACGAGCAGTACTTC

d_gene: TRBD1
abundance: NA
j_gene: TRBJ1-2
v_gene: TRBV27
CDR3aa: CASSWGTEGRYGYTF
CDR3nt: TGTGCCAGCAGTTGGGGGACAGAAGGGCGCTATGGCTACACCTTC

d_gene: NA
abundance: NA
j_gene: TRBJ1-1
v_gene: TRBV2
CDR3aa: CASRLGGRLSAEAFF
CDR3nt: TGTGCCAGCAGACTCGGGGGACGATTGAGCGCTGAAGCTTTCTTT

d_gene: NA
abundance: NA
j_gene: TRBJ2-3
v_gene: TRBV21-1
CDR3aa: CASSKSADRGLDTQYF
CDR3nt: TGTGCCAGCAGCAAGTCCGCCGACAGGGGGCTAGATACGCAGTATTTT

d_gene: TRBD1
abundance: NA
j_gene: TRBJ2-2
v_gene: TRBV19
CDR3aa: CASSTTGVGELFF
CDR3nt: TGTGCCAGTAGTACCACAGGGGTTGGGGAGCTGTTTTTT

d_gene: NA
abundance: few
j_gene: TRBJ1-2
v_gene: TRBV6-2/TRBV6-3
CDR3aa: CASSYDAVYGYTF
CDR3nt: TGTGCCAGCAGTTACGATGCGGTCTATGGCTACACCTTC